This T cell receptor (beta chain) was found in a study of naive and memory T cell subsets. The beta constant-region primer was an equimolar mix of two oligonucleotides covering TRBC1 and TRBC2. Each CDR3 protein is one row after TCRdb ran MiXCR on the UMI-ligation and nested PCR reads. The table has over 75,000 distinct CDR3 sequences, less than 15% seen once. Study-wide points: The power law exponent of TCR abundance differed between naive and memory cells.

The germline V gene has CDR1 MNHEY and CDR2 SVGEGT. V gave up 8 bases and J gave up 3 bases, with 11 bases separating them. The CDR3 covers 12 residues. To note about this clonotype: Its antigen is unknown.

The sequencing sample was made of central memory CD4+ T cells from blood. This receptor was identified in a human donor in good health. This chain links TRBV6-2 or TRBV6-3 with TRBJ2-7, with D unresolved. CDR3 nucleotides: TGTGCCAGCGGAGAACAGCTCTACGAGCAGTACTTC. Amino acids: CASGEQLYEQYF.